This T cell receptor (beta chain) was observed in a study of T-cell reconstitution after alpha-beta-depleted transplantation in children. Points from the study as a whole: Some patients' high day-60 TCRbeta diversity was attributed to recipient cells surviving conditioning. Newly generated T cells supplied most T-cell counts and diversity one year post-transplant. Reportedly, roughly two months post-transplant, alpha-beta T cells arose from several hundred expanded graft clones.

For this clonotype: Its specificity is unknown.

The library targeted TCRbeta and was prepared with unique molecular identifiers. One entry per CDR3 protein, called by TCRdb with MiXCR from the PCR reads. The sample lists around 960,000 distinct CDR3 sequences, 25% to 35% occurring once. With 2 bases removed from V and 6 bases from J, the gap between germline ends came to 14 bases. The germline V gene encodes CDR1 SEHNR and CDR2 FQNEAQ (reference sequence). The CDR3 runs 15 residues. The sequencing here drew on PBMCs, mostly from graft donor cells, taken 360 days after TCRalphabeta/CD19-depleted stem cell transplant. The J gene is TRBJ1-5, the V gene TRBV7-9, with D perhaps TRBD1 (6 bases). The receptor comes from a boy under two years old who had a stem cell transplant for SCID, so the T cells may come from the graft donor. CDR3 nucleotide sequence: TGTGCCAGCAGCTTACAATCACGACAGGTTCAGCCCCAGCATTTT. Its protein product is CASSLQSRQVQPQHF.